The 28 T cell receptor beta chains presented below share a single source sample, sequenced in a study of blood T cell repertoires in COVID-19. Generated by immunoSEQ multiplex PCR, the TCRdb table keeps only in-frame clones and is missing some. Among 130,000 to 150,000 clones listed, more than 75% were seen once. Sequenced: peripheral blood. The source is a woman in her forties or fifties with active or convalescent COVID-19.

The chain joins TRBV4-2 to TRBJ1-1; the D is unclear. Trimming stripped 1 base from V and 0 bases from J, with 9 bases between. The germline CDR1 and CDR2 sequences are LGHNA and YNFKEQ. The CDR3 has 15 amino acids. In DNA, the CDR3 is TGTGCCAGCAGCCAAGCTTCGGTGATGAACACTGAAGCTTTCTTT. Its protein product is CASSQASVMNTEAFF.

V gene TRBV11-1 combines with J gene TRBJ1-1; possible D gene TRBD1, 6 bases. The CDR3 has 14 residues. Looked up from germline, CDR1 is SGHAT and CDR2 is FQDESV (reference sequence). V lost 4 bases and J lost 4, with 13 bases in between. The CDR3: CASSSRQVPTEAFF. CDR3 nucleotide sequence: TGTGCCAGCAGCTCCCGACAGGTCCCCACTGAAGCTTTCTTT.

The gene calls are TRBV11-2 and TRBJ2-1, with D unresolved. V was trimmed by 4 bases and J by 13 bases, leaving 11 bases between them. The CDR3 extends over 11 amino acids. Per the germline V gene, CDR1 is SGHAT and CDR2 is FQNNGV. The CDR3 DNA sequence: TGTGCCAGCAGCTCTTCCTTAGTTCAGTTCTTC. Protein product: CASSSSLVQFF.

This clone came up a few times. V gene TRBV4-3 combines with J gene TRBJ1-6; D remains unclear. V was clipped by 1 base and J by 7 bases, with 11 bases between them. CDR1 and CDR2 from the germline V gene are LGHNA and YSLEER. CDR3 length equals 15 residues. The CDR3 bases are TGCGCCAGCAGCCAAGGGGTCCGGGAGAATTCACCCCTCCACTTT. Amino acids: CASSQGVRENSPLHF.

This clone has more than one count but fewer than ten. The chain carries TRBV7-2 and TRBJ2-1, with a possible D match to TRBD1 (6 bases). Trimming took off 5 bases at V and 7 bases at J, with 15 bases between the two ends. The CDR3 runs 14 residues. The V gene's germline CDR1 is SGHTA and CDR2 FQGNSA. CDR3 sequence (DNA): TGTGCCAGCAGCGAGAGGGCAGGGGTAAATGAGCAGTTCTTC. As protein: CASSERAGVNEQFF.

The chain carries TRBV29-1 and TRBJ2-5; tentative D call: TRBD1 (6 bases). Trimming pared 7 bases from V and 5 bases from J, leaving 17 bases between. The CDR3 has 13 amino acids. CDR1 is SQVTM, CDR2 ANQGSEA, per germline. For the CDR3, the DNA is TGCAGCGCCCGGGACACCACATGGGAGACCCAGTACTTC. Protein product: CSARDTTWETQYF.

This chain joins TRBV23-1 and TRBJ1-6, with no clear D. TRBV23-1 is an ORF, and what it does is uncertain. This CDR3 has 18 residues. Trimming stripped 3 bases from V and 5 bases from J, with 20 bases between. The CDR3: CASSQGPRQAFDNSPLHF. CDR3 nucleotides: TGCGCCAGCAGTCAGGGCCCTCGGCAGGCCTTTGATAATTCACCCCTCCACTTT.

CDR3 protein: CASSQYGGLYNEQFF. In DNA form, the CDR3 reads TGTGCCAGCAGCCAATACGGGGGGTTATACAATGAGCAGTTCTTC. The chain is built from TRBV14 and TRBJ2-1, with TRBD2 identical over 7 bases. V lost 2 bases and J lost 4; bases outside the gene matches: 5. The V gene's germline CDR1 is SGHDN and CDR2 FVKESK. The CDR3 runs 15 residues.

The chain uses TRBV30 and TRBJ2-3, with 8 positions matching TRBD2. The CDR3 covers 15 residues. The germline gives CDR1 GTSNPN, CDR2 SVGIG (reference sequence). The junction had 13 bases not matched to a gene; V was cut back by 4 bases and J by 7 bases. The CDR3 loop is CAWTPDSGKLHTQYF. The CDR3 coding sequence is TGTGCCTGGACCCCGGATAGCGGGAAGTTACATACGCAGTATTTT.

With respect to this clone: Other nucleotide sequences in the sample specify the same CDR3. This chain joins TRBV27 and TRBJ2-1; 11 nucleotides agree with TRBD2. V lost 2 bases, J lost 2 bases, and 2 bases stayed unmatched. CDR1 and CDR2 from the germline V gene are MNHEY and SMNVEV (reference sequence). The CDR3 contains 16 residues. CDR3 region: CASSLLAGGTYNEQFF. The CDR3 DNA reads as TGTGCCAGCAGTTTACTAGCGGGGGGAACCTACAATGAGCAGTTCTTC.

The chain joins TRBV27 to TRBJ2-7; 7 bases line up with TRBD1. Germline V gives CDR1 MNHEY, CDR2 SMNVEV (reference sequence). The CDR3 contains 13 residues. V shed 3 bases and J 2 bases; nucleotides not matched to a gene: 1. CDR3 sequence reads: CASSFDRAYEQYF. The CDR3 DNA reads TGTGCCAGCAGTTTCGACAGGGCCTACGAGCAGTACTTC.

The CDR3 sequence: CASSLGFQGNTEAFF. The CDR3 bases are TGTGCCAGCAGTTTAGGTTTTCAGGGGAACACTGAAGCTTTCTTT. This sequence joins TRBV28 and TRBJ1-1, with a possible D match to TRBD1 (5 bases). Germline-derived CDR1 and CDR2 are MDHEN and SYDVKM. The CDR3 has 15 residues. Trimming took 2 bases from V and 1 from J, leaving 11 bases between them.

The table lists this clone with a few counts. The chain uses TRBV19 and TRBJ2-2; 9 bases match TRBD1. V was pared by 5 bases and J by 6 bases, with 7 bases of the junction left unmatched. Per germline, CDR1 LNHDA and CDR2 SQIVND (reference sequence). The CDR3 totals 15 residues. The CDR3 protein is CASSERTGVSGELFF. CDR3 nucleotide sequence: TGTGCCAGTAGTGAAAGGACAGGGGTGTCCGGGGAGCTGTTTTTT.

The chain recombines TRBV5-1 with TRBJ2-5; no clear D. Germline V gene data show CDR1 as SGHRS and CDR2 as YFSETQ. V shed 0 bases and J shed 2 bases, with 11 bases lying between them. CDR3 size: 15 residues. The CDR3 DNA reads TGCGCCAGCAGCTTGGCCCCGGGTGCTCAAGAGACCCAGTACTTC. This sequence encodes CASSLAPGAQETQYF.

This clone appeared a few times. The V and J genes are TRBV10-2 and TRBJ2-6, with 7 positions matching TRBD2. The germline V gene encodes CDR1 WSHSY and CDR2 SAAADI. J was trimmed by 0 bases and V by 7 bases; bases with no gene match: 6. CDR3 size: 16 residues. CDR3 in DNA: TGCGCCAGCACGGGCGGGGGACGCTCTGGGGCCAACGTCCTGACTTTC. Translation: CASTGGGRSGANVLTF.

The CDR3 nucleotides read TGTGCCAGCAAATGGTTAGCGGGAATCCAAGAGACCCAGTACTTC. Protein product: CASKWLAGIQETQYF. The V call is TRBV2, the J call TRBJ2-5; 8 nucleotides align to TRBD2. V lost 7 bases to trimming and J lost 1 base; unmatched junction nucleotides: 8. The V gene's germline CDR1 is SNHLY and CDR2 FYNNEI. The CDR3 totals 15 residues. The full variable domain, rest sourced from reference TRBV2 and TRBJ2-5, is EPEVTQTPSHQVTQMGQEVILRCVPISNHLYFYWYRQILGQKVEFLVSFYNNEISEKSEIFDDQFSVERPDGSNFTLKIRSTKLEDSAMYFCASKWLAGIQETQYFGPGTRLLVL.

Worth noting for this clone: This same CDR3 is encoded by further DNA sequences in the sample. The chain joins TRBV19 to TRBJ1-1; D unclear. Germline V CDR1 and CDR2: LNHDA, SQIVND (reference sequence). V was cut by 3 bases and J by 3 bases, with 8 bases left in between. This CDR3 has 13 amino acids. This CDR3 reads CASSIRRDTEAFF. As DNA, the CDR3 is TGTGCCAGTAGTATTAGGAGAGACACTGAAGCTTTCTTT.

The chain combines TRBV30 with TRBJ1-1; 9 positions agree with TRBD1. The CDR3 is 14 residues long. The junction had 5 bases not matched to a gene; V was cut back by 5 bases and J by 1 base. CDR1 and CDR2 (germline): GTSNPN, SVGIG (reference sequence). Here the CDR3 DNA reads TGTGCCTGGGCTATACAGGGGGCGAACACTGAAGCTTTCTTT. Translating gives CAWAIQGANTEAFF.

This chain uses TRBV5-1 with TRBJ2-7, with TRBD2 matching 11 bases. Trimming took 3 bases from V and 5 from J; bases not matched to a gene: 7. From germline, CDR1 is SGHRS and CDR2 YFSETQ. CDR3 length: 15 amino acids. In DNA form, the CDR3 reads TGCGCCAGCAGCTATACTAGCGGGGGATTCGACGAGCAGTACTTC. It codes for CASSYTSGGFDEQYF.

The V gene is TRBV7-2, the J gene TRBJ1-2; weak D call: TRBD1 (5 bases). Germline V CDR1 and CDR2: SGHTA, FQGNSA. The CDR3 is 15 residues long. Trimming removed 0 bases at V and 2 bases at J, with 10 bases between. The CDR3 coding sequence is TGTGCCAGCAGCTTAGCGTTTGCAGGGAACTATGGCTACACCTTC. This sequence encodes CASSLAFAGNYGYTF.

The CDR3 DNA follows: TGTGCCAGCAGTTTTTCGGGGGACACTGAAGCTTTCTTT. This translates into CASSFSGDTEAFF. The chain has TRBV27 and TRBJ1-1; TRBD1 might be the D (5 bases). V was shortened by 3 bases and J by 3 bases, with 8 bases between the two germline ends. The germline V gene encodes CDR1 MNHEY and CDR2 SMNVEV (reference sequence). CDR3 size: 13 residues.

The chain couples TRBV15 to TRBJ1-2; 10 bases map to TRBD1. This CDR3 region has 14 residues. CDR1 is LNHNV and CDR2 is YYDKDF in the germline V gene (reference sequence). Trimming at V came to 6 bases and at J to 3 bases, leaving 4 bases not matched to a gene. The CDR3 DNA reads TGTGCCACCAGTCTGGGACAGGGGTACTATGGCTACACCTTC. Protein: CATSLGQGYYGYTF.

This chain uses TRBV7-2 with TRBJ2-1; 7 bases are shared with TRBD2. The length of the CDR3 is 16 residues. V shed 1 base and J 9 bases; nucleotides not matched to a gene: 12. The germline gives CDR1 SGHTA, CDR2 FQGNSA. The DNA for the CDR3 is TGTGCCAGCAGCTTAGTTGGGGGAGGGTCCTTGGGTGAGCAGTTCTTC. The encoded protein is CASSLVGGGSLGEQFF.

CDR3 sequence: CAWSPGGTGYTDTQYF. The DNA for the CDR3 is TGTGCCTGGAGTCCGGGCGGGACAGGATACACAGATACGCAGTATTTT. V and J are TRBV30 and TRBJ2-3; 8 bases align to TRBD1. V trimming: 2 bases; J trimming: 2 bases; junction bases outside the gene matches: 9. CDR1 is GTSNPN and CDR2 is SVGIG in the germline V gene (reference sequence). The CDR3 covers 16 residues. The whole variable domain, filled in from reference TRBV30 and TRBJ2-3, reads SQTIHQWPATLVQPVGSPLSLECTVEGTSNPNLYWYRQAAGRGLQLLFYSVGIGQISSEVPQNLSASRPQDRQFILSSKKLLLSDSGFYLCAWSPGGTGYTDTQYFGPGTRLTVL.

This chain links TRBV4-1 with TRBJ2-7; D possibly corresponds to TRBD1 (5 bases). The CDR3 extends over 16 amino acids. CDR1 MGHRA and CDR2 YSYEKL come from the germline V gene. Trimming removed 1 base at V and 3 bases at J, with 16 bases between. The CDR3 reads CASSQGGSGILYEQYF. CDR3 DNA: TGCGCCAGCAGCCAAGGGGGTTCAGGGATCCTCTACGAGCAGTACTTC.

The chain links TRBV2 to TRBJ2-6, with 9 nucleotides matching TRBD1. Germline values: CDR1 SNHLY, CDR2 FYNNEI. This CDR3 is built from 16 residues. V lost 6 bases and J lost 4; bases outside the gene matches: 7. The CDR3 bases are TGTGCCAGCAGCGTAAACAGGGGGCGCGGGGCCAACGTCCTGACTTTC. This gives the protein CASSVNRGRGANVLTF.

The chain has TRBV4-3 and TRBJ1-1; unclear D gene. Per the germline V gene, CDR1 is LGHNA and CDR2 is YSLEER. The ends were cut back, 0 bases at V and 3 bases at J, with 8 bases in the middle. The CDR3 spans 14 residues. The CDR3 spells CASSQDPRDTEAFF. In DNA form, the CDR3 reads TGCGCCAGCAGCCAAGATCCGCGGGACACTGAAGCTTTCTTT.

The rearrangement links TRBV5-4 to TRBJ1-1; 9 positions match TRBD1. Germline CDR1 is SGHNT and CDR2 is YYREEE (reference sequence). With 4 bases clipped from V and 4 bases from J, the junction kept 8 bases outside the gene matches. This CDR3 region has 15 residues. The CDR3 loop reads CASSGPGQGPTEAFF. CDR3 bases: TGTGCCAGCAGCGGTCCGGGACAGGGCCCCACTGAAGCTTTCTTT.